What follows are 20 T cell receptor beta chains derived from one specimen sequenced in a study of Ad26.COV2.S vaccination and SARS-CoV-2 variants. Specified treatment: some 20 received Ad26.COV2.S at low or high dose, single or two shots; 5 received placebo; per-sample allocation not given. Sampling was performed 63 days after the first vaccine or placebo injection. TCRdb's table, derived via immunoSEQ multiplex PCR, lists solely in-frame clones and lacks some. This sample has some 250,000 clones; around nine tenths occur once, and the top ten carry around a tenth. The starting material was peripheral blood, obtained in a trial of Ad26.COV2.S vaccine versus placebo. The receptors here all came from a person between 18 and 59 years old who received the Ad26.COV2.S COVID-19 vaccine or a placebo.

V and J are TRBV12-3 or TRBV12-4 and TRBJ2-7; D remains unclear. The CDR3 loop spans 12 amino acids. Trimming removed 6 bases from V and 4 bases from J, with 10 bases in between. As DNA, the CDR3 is TGTGCCAGCAGCCAGCCCTGGTACGAGCAGTACTTC. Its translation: CASSQPWYEQYF.

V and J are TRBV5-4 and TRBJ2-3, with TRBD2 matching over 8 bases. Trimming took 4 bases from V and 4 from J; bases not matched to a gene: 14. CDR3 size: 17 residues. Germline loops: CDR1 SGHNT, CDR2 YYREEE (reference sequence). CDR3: CASSPRGSGVGADTQYF. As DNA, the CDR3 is TGTGCCAGCAGCCCTCGGGGTAGCGGGGTGGGCGCAGATACGCAGTATTTT.

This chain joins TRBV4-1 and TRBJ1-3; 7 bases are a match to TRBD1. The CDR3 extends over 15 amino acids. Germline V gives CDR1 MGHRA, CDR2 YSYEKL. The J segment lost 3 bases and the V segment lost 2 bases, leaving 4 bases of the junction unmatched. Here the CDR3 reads CASSQIGGGGNTIYF. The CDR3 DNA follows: TGCGCCAGCAGCCAAATAGGGGGCGGTGGAAACACCATATATTTT.

The DNA of the CDR3 is TGCGCCAGCAGCCAAGCGGACAGGGGGCCGGATACGCAGTATTTT. It specifies CASSQADRGPDTQYF. The J gene is TRBJ2-3, the V gene TRBV4-1, with 11 bases fitting TRBD1. This CDR3 spans 15 amino acids. Germline V lookup: CDR1 MGHRA, CDR2 YSYEKL. J lost 6 bases, V lost 1 base, and 3 bases had no gene match.

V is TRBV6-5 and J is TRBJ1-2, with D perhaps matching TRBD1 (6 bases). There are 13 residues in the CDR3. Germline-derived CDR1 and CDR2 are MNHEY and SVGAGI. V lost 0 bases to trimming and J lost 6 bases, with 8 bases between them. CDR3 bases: TGTGCCAGCAGTTACTCCTGGACAGATGGCTACACCTTC. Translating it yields CASSYSWTDGYTF.

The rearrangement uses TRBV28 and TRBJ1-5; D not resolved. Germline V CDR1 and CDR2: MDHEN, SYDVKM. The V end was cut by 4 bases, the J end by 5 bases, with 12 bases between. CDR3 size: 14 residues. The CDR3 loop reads CASSWRLGYQPQHF. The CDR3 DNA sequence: TGTGCCAGCAGTTGGCGACTGGGATATCAGCCCCAGCATTTT.

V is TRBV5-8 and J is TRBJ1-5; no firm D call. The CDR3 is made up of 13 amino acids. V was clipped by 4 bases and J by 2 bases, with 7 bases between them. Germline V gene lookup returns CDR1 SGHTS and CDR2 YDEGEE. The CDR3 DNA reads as TGTGCCAGCAGCCGGATCCGCAATCAGCCCCAGCATTTT. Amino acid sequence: CASSRIRNQPQHF.

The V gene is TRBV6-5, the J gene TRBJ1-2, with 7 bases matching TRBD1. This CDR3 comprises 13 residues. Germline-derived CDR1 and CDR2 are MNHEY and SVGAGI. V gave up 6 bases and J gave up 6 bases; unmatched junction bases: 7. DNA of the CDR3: TGTGCCAGCAGACCCCGACAGGGCCATGGCTACACCTTC. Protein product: CASRPRQGHGYTF.

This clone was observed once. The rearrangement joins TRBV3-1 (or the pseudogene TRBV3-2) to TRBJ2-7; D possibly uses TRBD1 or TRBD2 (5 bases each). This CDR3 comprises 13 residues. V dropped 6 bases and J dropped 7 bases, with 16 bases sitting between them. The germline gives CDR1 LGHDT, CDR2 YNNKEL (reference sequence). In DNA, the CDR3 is TGTGCCAGCAGTCGGGACGGGCTCGGGGAGCAGTACTTC. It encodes CASSRDGLGEQYF.

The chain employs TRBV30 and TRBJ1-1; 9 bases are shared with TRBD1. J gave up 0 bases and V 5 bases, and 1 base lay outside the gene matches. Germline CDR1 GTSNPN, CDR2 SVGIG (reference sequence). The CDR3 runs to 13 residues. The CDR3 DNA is TGTGCCTGGGGGACAGGGTTGAACACTGAAGCTTTCTTT. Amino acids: CAWGTGLNTEAFF.

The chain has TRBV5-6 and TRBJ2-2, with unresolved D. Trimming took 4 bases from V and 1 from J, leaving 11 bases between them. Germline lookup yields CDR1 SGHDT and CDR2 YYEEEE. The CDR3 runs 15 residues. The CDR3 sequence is CASSPVLGNTGELFF. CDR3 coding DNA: TGTGCCAGCAGCCCTGTTCTGGGGAACACCGGGGAGCTGTTTTTT. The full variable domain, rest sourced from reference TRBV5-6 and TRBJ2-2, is DAGVTQSPTHLIKTRGQQVTLRCSPKSGHDTVSWYQQALGQGPQFIFQYYEEEERQRGNFPDRFSGHQFPNYSSELNVNALLLGDSALYLCASSPVLGNTGELFFGEGSRLTVL.

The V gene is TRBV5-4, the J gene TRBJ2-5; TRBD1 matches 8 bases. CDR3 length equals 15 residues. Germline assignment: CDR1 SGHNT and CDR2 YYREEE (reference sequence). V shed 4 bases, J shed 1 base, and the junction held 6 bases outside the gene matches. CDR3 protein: CASSTPTGGQETQYF. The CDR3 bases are TGTGCCAGCAGCACCCCTACAGGGGGCCAAGAGACCCAGTACTTC. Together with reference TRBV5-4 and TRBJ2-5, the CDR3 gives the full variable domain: ETGVTQSPTHLIKTRGQQVTLRCSSQSGHNTVSWYQQALGQGPQFIFQYYREEENGRGNFPPRFSGLQFPNYSSELNVNALELDDSALYLCASSTPTGGQETQYFGPGTRLLVL.

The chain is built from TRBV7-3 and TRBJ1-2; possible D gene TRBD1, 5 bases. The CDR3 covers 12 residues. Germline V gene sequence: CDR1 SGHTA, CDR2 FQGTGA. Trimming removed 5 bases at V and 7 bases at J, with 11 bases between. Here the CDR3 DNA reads TGTGCCAGCAGCGAAATCGGGGGTGGCTACACCTTC. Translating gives CASSEIGGGYTF.

The CDR3 DNA follows: TGTGCCAGCTCACCACGCTCGGGGGGCAGTGTAGATGGCTACACCTTC. Protein: CASSPRSGGSVDGYTF. The V and J genes are TRBV18 and TRBJ1-2; maybe TRBD1 (6 bases). V was clipped by 1 base and J by 6 bases, with 18 bases between them. Germline lookup yields CDR1 KGHSH and CDR2 LQKENI. The CDR3 consists of 16 residues.

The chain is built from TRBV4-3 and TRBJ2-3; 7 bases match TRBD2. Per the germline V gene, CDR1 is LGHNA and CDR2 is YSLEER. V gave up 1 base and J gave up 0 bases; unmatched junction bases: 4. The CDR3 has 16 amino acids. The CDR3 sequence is CASSQGLADSTDTQYF. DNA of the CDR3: TGCGCCAGCAGCCAAGGACTAGCAGATAGCACAGATACGCAGTATTTT.

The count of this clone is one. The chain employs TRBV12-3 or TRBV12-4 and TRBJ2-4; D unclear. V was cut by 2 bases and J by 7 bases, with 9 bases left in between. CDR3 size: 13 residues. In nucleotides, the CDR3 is TGTGCCAGCAGTTTATACCAATTCAACATTCAGTACTTC. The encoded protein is CASSLYQFNIQYF.

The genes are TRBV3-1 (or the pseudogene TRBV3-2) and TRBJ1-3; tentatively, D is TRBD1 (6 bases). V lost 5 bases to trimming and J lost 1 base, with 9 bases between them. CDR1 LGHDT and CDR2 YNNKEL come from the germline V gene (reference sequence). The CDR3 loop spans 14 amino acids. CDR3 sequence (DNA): TGTGCCAGCAGCACACAGGGTTCTGGAAACACCATATATTTT. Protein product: CASSTQGSGNTIYF.

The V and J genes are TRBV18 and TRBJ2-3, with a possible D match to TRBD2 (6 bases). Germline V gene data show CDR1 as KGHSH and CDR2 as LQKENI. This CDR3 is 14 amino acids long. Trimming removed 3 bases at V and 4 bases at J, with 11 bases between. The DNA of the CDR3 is TGTGCCAGCTCACCCTCGCGGGGAGCAGATACGCAGTATTTT. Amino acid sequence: CASSPSRGADTQYF.

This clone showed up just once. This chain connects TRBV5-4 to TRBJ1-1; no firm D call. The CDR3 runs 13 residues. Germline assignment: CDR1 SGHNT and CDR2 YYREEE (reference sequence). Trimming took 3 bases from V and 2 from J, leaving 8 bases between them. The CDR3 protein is CASSSPDNTEAFF. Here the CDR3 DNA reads TGTGCCAGCAGCTCCCCAGATAACACTGAAGCTTTCTTT.

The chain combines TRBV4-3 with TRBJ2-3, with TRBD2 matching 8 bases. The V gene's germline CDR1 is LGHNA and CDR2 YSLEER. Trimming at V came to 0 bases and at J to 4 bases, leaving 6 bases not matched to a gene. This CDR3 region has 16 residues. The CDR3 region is CASSQDYGRGADTQYF. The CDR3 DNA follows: TGCGCCAGCAGCCAAGATTACGGGAGGGGGGCAGATACGCAGTATTTT.